A single sample gave rise to the 15 T cell receptor beta chains below, sequenced in a study of blood T cell repertoires in COVID-19. Sequenced by immunoSEQ multiplex PCR; TCRdb stores in-frame clones only, minus some. The sample includes about 260,000 clones, around 88% of them seen just once. Sequenced: PBMCs or T cells enriched from blood (not recorded which). The receptors shown here come from a woman between 40 and 55 years old with acute COVID-19.

The chain is built from TRBV3-1 (or the pseudogene TRBV3-2) and TRBJ2-1; D remains unclear. Germline CDR1 LGHDT, CDR2 YNNKEL (reference sequence). This CDR3 has 14 residues. Trimming cost V 2 bases and J 6 bases, with 11 bases left between them. The CDR3 DNA is TGTGCCAGCAGCCAATTGGGCCAAGTCAATGAGCAGTTCTTC. It specifies CASSQLGQVNEQFF.

The chain couples TRBV28 to TRBJ2-3; D is uncertain. CDR1 is MDHEN, CDR2 SYDVKM, per germline. Deletions cut 5 bases from V and 1 base from J, with 4 bases between. The CDR3 runs 12 residues. This CDR3 is CASSPGTDTQYF. Here the CDR3 DNA reads TGTGCCAGCAGTCCCGGCACAGATACGCAGTATTTT.

This chain links TRBV27 with TRBJ2-7, with 10 nucleotides matching TRBD1. Germline V gives CDR1 MNHEY, CDR2 SMNVEV (reference sequence). The CDR3 runs 15 residues. Germline trimming cut 6 bases from V and 4 bases from J; bases unmatched to any gene: 9. The CDR3, as DNA: TGTGCCAGCAGCCCTCGGACAGGGGGGGATTACGAGCAGTACTTC. The encoded protein is CASSPRTGGDYEQYF.

The chain is built from TRBV28 and TRBJ1-4; D perhaps matches TRBD1 (6 bases). This CDR3 has 17 amino acids. Germline lookup yields CDR1 MDHEN and CDR2 SYDVKM. With 2 bases removed from V and 0 bases from J, the gap between germline ends came to 13 bases. The CDR3 spells CASSLSSRGSTNEKLFF. The CDR3 DNA reads TGTGCCAGCAGTTTAAGCTCCAGGGGCTCAACTAATGAAAAACTGTTTTTT.

The chain couples TRBV27 to TRBJ2-3; the match to TRBD2 covers 12 bases. Trimming cost V 2 bases and J 3 bases; bases outside gene matches: 6. CDR1 and CDR2 from the germline V gene are MNHEY and SMNVEV (reference sequence). CDR3 length: 17 residues. CDR3 in DNA: TGTGCCAGCAGTTTAGACTACGGGACTAGCGGGACAGATACGCAGTATTTT. Translated, it gives CASSLDYGTSGTDTQYF.

The V gene is TRBV19, the J gene TRBJ1-3, with D unclear. This CDR3 region has 13 residues. V lost 5 bases, J lost 4 bases, and 9 bases lay in between. CDR1 LNHDA and CDR2 SQIVND come from the germline V gene (reference sequence). CDR3 bases: TGTGCCAGTAGTCAATCGAGGGGAAACACCATATATTTT. Translating it yields CASSQSRGNTIYF.

The chain uses TRBV27 and TRBJ2-1; D is possibly TRBD2 (6 bases). Deletions cut 6 bases from V and 11 bases from J, with 20 bases between. CDR3 length: 14 amino acids. Germline lookup yields CDR1 MNHEY and CDR2 SMNVEV (reference sequence). CDR3 sequence (DNA): TGTGCCAGCAGCCTCATCCCGGGACTGCTCAAGCAGTTCTTC. Encoded protein: CASSLIPGLLKQFF.

The rearrangement links TRBV5-1 to TRBJ2-3; 7 bases align to TRBD2. J lost 1 base, V lost 5 bases, and 10 bases had no gene match. Germline CDR1 SGHRS, CDR2 YFSETQ. CDR3 length: 16 amino acids. CDR3 residues: CASSERLGGGTDTQYF. Written as DNA, the CDR3 is TGCGCCAGCAGTGAACGTCTGGGAGGGGGCACAGATACGCAGTATTTT.

The chain couples TRBV27 to TRBJ2-7; 7 bases are shared with TRBD2. Germline CDR1 reads MNHEY; CDR2 reads SMNVEV (reference sequence). With V trimmed by 3 bases and J by 2 bases, 16 bases remained unmatched. The CDR3 contains 18 residues. CDR3 nucleotide sequence: TGTGCCAGCAGTTTGACGGGAGGCCACTATAACCCCACCTACGAGCAGTACTTC. This translates into CASSLTGGHYNPTYEQYF.

V usage is TRBV19 and J usage is TRBJ1-2; 7 bases map to TRBD1. Losses at the gene ends were 2 bases for V and 4 bases for J; bases not matched to a gene: 7. The germline V gene has CDR1 LNHDA and CDR2 SQIVND (reference sequence). This CDR3 region has 15 residues. The CDR3 DNA is TGTGCCAGTAGTATATCAGACAGGGAGAGCTATGGCTACACCTTC. It encodes CASSISDRESYGYTF.

The chain recombines TRBV5-1 with TRBJ2-1; 10 bases are a match to TRBD1. CDR3 length: 15 amino acids. V shed 4 bases, J shed 4 bases, and the junction held 5 bases outside the gene matches. The V gene's germline CDR1 is SGHRS and CDR2 YFSETQ. CDR3 loop: CASSDRDRGYNEQFF. CDR3 in DNA: TGCGCCAGCAGCGACCGGGACAGGGGTTACAATGAGCAGTTCTTC.

This chain's CDR3 is CASSARSWTGSGEQPQHF. CDR3 in DNA: TGTGCCAGCAGCGCTCGGTCTTGGACAGGGTCAGGTGAACAGCCCCAGCATTTT. The chain carries TRBV21-1 and TRBJ1-5; the table's D gene call, TRBD1, was not cross checked with the DNA. TRBV21-1 is a known pseudogene. The CDR3 consists of 18 residues.

The J gene is TRBJ2-7, the V gene TRBV5-1; D ambiguous. The germline V and J ends were trimmed by 0 bases and 3 bases, with 7 bases remaining between them. Germline V gene lookup returns CDR1 SGHRS and CDR2 YFSETQ. The CDR3 is 13 amino acids. CDR3 loop: CASSLVSYYEQYF. CDR3 bases: TGCGCCAGCAGCTTGGTCAGTTACTACGAGCAGTACTTC.

This clone was found a few times. The genes are TRBV4-1 and TRBJ1-2, with a weak D call TRBD1 (6 bases). This CDR3 spans 15 amino acids. Germline V gene lookup returns CDR1 MGHRA and CDR2 YSYEKL. Trimming took 4 bases from V and 3 from J, leaving 15 bases between them. In nucleotides, the CDR3 is TGCGCCAGCAGCCCCCTTAACAGGGTAGACTATGGCTACACCTTC. Translation gives CASSPLNRVDYGYTF.

This clone appeared a few times. The chain links TRBV4-1 to TRBJ1-2, with D possibly being TRBD1 (6 bases). With 3 bases removed from V and 2 bases from J, the gap between germline ends came to 10 bases. CDR1 and CDR2 from the germline V gene are MGHRA and YSYEKL. The CDR3 has 14 amino acids. CDR3 region: CASSQPDRNYGYTF. In DNA form, the CDR3 reads TGCGCCAGCAGCCAGCCCGACAGGAACTATGGCTACACCTTC.